This T cell receptor (beta chain) was recovered during a study of memory CD4+ T cells and cytomegalovirus serostatus (dated by TCRdb to 2018 to 2020). Study-wide context: A total of 33 healthy Belgian adults, of whom 9 were CMV seropositive and approximately 24 were CMV seronegative, were included in the cohort. To replicate a published TCR-based CMV serostatus classifier, the study sequenced CD4+ memory TCRbeta repertoires from a Belgian cohort whose cytomegalovirus serostatus was known.

The CDR3 goes from the cysteine to the phenylalanine over 16 residues. Solely the CDR3 DNA is kept, with 48 bases framed from the first base. The germline V gene yields KGHSH for CDR1 and LQKENI for CDR2. Cut back by 2 bases and 0 bases, the V and J ends lie 11 bases apart. Genomic DNA was extracted from sorted cells with the Quick-DNA Microprep Kit. Amplification of TCRbeta DNA was done with the immunoSEQ hsTCRbeta kit, following the protocol from the manufacturer. An Illumina MiSeq instrument was used to sequence the TCRbeta libraries. As for how the authors treated the data: Removing out-of-frame sequences left a few million distinct TCRbeta sequences, an average of around 67,000 per individual. Each individual was scored by the count of 150 to 200 previously reported CMV-associated TCRbeta sequences and the total productive distinct TCRbeta count. A beta-binomial model was reimplemented in Python, and random forests from scikit-learn, run with default parameters, were trained on data from the US cohort. Classifier performance on the Belgian cohort was summarized as median AUC with percentile confidence intervals calculated over 10,000 bootstrap iterations. TCRdb mirrors the immuneACCESS table, restricted to in-frame sequences. Some clones are absent from its copies; in checked studies, under half trace to an unresolved V gene, and the reason for the others is unknown. Clonal size and the V and J genes are those of that table, whereas D and trimming came from the DNA. The sample table shows tens of thousands of clones, and 60% to 85% are seen once. Of the sample, less than 0.85% falls within the top ten clones.

A FACSAria II was used to sort memory CD4+ T cells, defined as single viable CD3+CD4+CD8-CD45RO+ cells. CMV serostatus was determined using a Roche Elecsys assay that detects serum IgG against CMV pp150, pp28, p38 and p52. After thawing, total CD4+ T cells were enriched by positive selection with CD4 magnetic microbeads. Samples originated from another study that specifically interrogated the CD4+ T cell memory repertoire. Peripheral blood mononuclear cells were isolated and cryopreserved following standard operating procedures; serum was stored at -80 °C. CD3-PerCP (BW264/56), CD4-APC (RPA-T4), CD45RO-PE (UCHT1) and CD8-Pacific Orange (3B5) antibodies were used for staining, and non-viable cells were excluded with Sytox blue. Concerning this clone: Its recognized antigen is unknown. Base qualities are not at hand, and no much larger clone is one base apart.

Study-wide findings and limitations: The results were read as suggesting that the CMV-associated TCR signature is, for the most part, present in the CD4+ memory repertoire. Only CD4+CD45RO+ memory cells were sequenced, in contrast to the original study, which included naive and memory CD4+ and CD8+ populations. A median bootstrapped AUC of roughly 0.94 with a 95% CI of 0.76-1.00 was achieved on the Belgian cohort by the original-framework classifier. Of fewer than 200 previously reported CMV-associated TCRbeta sequences, over 65 appeared in the CD4+ memory repertoires, each in one to five individuals. For CMV serostatus prediction, a median bootstrapped AUC of 0.95 was reached with the original framework, and a median bootstrapped AUC of approximately 0.89 was reached with a US-trained random forest.

The source is an adult in good health and CMV-seronegative. The sequenced material came from memory CD4+ T cells from blood. Recombination linked TRBV18 to TRBJ1-5; TRBD1 is a weak D gene call, 6 bases matching. The base sequence is TGTGCCAGCTCACCAAGCTCAGGGGCTAGCAATCAGCCCCAGCATTTT. This codes for CASSPSSGASNQPQHF.